Detailed here is one TCR beta chain. After extraction with the RNeasy kit, roughly 0.45 to 1 ug of the RNA was reverse transcribed using random hexamers. TCRdb analysed the immunoSEQ multiplex PCR reads with MiXCR anew, one entry per CDR3 protein. The table lists about 280,000 distinct CDR3 sequences, 70% to 90% of them singletons. This sample was included in a study of CD8 T cells in Susac syndrome. This CDR3 comprises 17 residues. Germline V lookup: CDR1 MNHEY, CDR2 SMNVEV (reference sequence). The germline V and J ends were trimmed by 0 bases and 5 bases, with 18 bases remaining between them. This sequence was found in a human donor with multiple sclerosis. The chain recombines TRBV27 with TRBJ2-3, with unresolved D. The specimen was CD8+ T cells from PBMCs. The CDR3 DNA reads as TGTGCCAGCAGTTTATCGGCCCCGCCAACCGGTGTAGATACGCAGTATTTT. It translates to CASSLSAPPTGVDTQYF.